This is a list of T cell receptor beta chains from one sample in a study of CD8+ T cells in alopecia areata. Data came from immunoSEQ multiplex PCR; TCRdb stores just in-frame clones and leaves some out. The sample includes tens of thousands of clones, 55% to 75% of them seen just once. Material: CD8+ T cells sorted from blood, obtained at week 4, from a patient treated with tofacitinib. The receptor set was obtained from a human donor with alopecia areata. The CDR3 runs from the conserved cysteine through the conserved F or W.

v_call: TRBV29-1
cdr3_aa: CSVPGNENRLTEAFF

v_call: TRBV30
cdr3_aa: CAWSSGIGTEAFF

v_call: TRBV29-1
cdr3_aa: CSVEGQGSYTF

v_call: TRBV7-8
cdr3_aa: CASSSDRGPGQPQHF

v_call: TRBV14
cdr3_aa: CASSQRRGYAEAFF

v_call: TRBV27
cdr3_aa: CASSVPGTKDYNEQFF

v_call: TRBV29-1
cdr3_aa: CSVELGEQYF

v_call: TRBV4-1
cdr3_aa: CASSQEPNTGELFF

v_call: TRBV29-1
cdr3_aa: CSAGLGRVRGEQYF

v_call: TRBV10-3
cdr3_aa: CAISASDSQETQYF

v_call: TRBV30
cdr3_aa: CAWSVDRNNEQFF

v_call: TRBV7-9
cdr3_aa: CASSYTDGNTEAFF

v_call: TRBV19
cdr3_aa: CASSTYPKQESEQYF

v_call: TRBV5-1
cdr3_aa: CASSPRQGGSYSGANVLTF

v_call: TRBV19
cdr3_aa: CASTISTQPQHF

v_call: TRBV30
cdr3_aa: CAWNRGTYDGYTF

v_call: TRBV29-1
cdr3_aa: CSVDGQGFDEQFF

v_call: TRBV29-1
cdr3_aa: CSVSPRGNYEQYF

v_call: TRBV4-3
cdr3_aa: CASSPSRDSNNSPLHF

v_call: TRBV13
cdr3_aa: CASSLRTSGHNEQFF

v_call: TRBV7-9
cdr3_aa: CASSATGTDTQYF

v_call: TRBV7-9
cdr3_aa: CASSLGGLGQFF

v_call: TRBV6-5
cdr3_aa: CASGGWETQYF

v_call: TRBV29-1
cdr3_aa: CSVEGKGVNYGYTF

v_call: TRBV15
cdr3_aa: CATSSSGGPREQFF

v_call: TRBV7-2
cdr3_aa: CASSLAGTERSEQYF

v_call: TRBV2
cdr3_aa: CASRTNEQFF

v_call: TRBV14
cdr3_aa: CASSLGQNQPQHF

v_call: TRBV29-1
cdr3_aa: CSVPIGYGYTF

v_call: TRBV4-3
cdr3_aa: CASSQGIAGSYEQYF

v_call: TRBV2
cdr3_aa: CATHSTGGSPLHF

v_call: TRBV5-1
cdr3_aa: CASSLEDYEQYF

v_call: TRBV4-1
cdr3_aa: CASSQEGQRGHEQYF

v_call: TRBV30
cdr3_aa: CAWATGNTEAFF

v_call: TRBV29-1
cdr3_aa: CSALGQTEAFF

v_call: TRBV19
cdr3_aa: CASEVGAGGLNEQFF

v_call: TRBV29-1
cdr3_aa: CSVEVRLFGTAPEWEQYF

v_call: TRBV11-2
cdr3_aa: CASSVGGARGNSPLHF

v_call: TRBV4-3
cdr3_aa: CASSQDSRGGRGYTF

v_call: TRBV10-3
cdr3_aa: CATLGQGDYGYTF

v_call: TRBV5-1
cdr3_aa: CASSEDINQPQHF

v_call: TRBV6-6
cdr3_aa: CASSNRGQGRETQYF

v_call: TRBV5-1
cdr3_aa: CASRGGTDVREQYF

v_call: TRBV30
cdr3_aa: CAWSLAGGYNEQFF

v_call: TRBV29-1
cdr3_aa: CSVELTGTDTLEAFF

v_call: TRBV29-1
cdr3_aa: CSARVDEKLFF

v_call: TRBV25-1
cdr3_aa: CASSEAGLYF

v_call: TRBV5-1
cdr3_aa: CASSQAAGANYGYTF

v_call: TRBV29-1
cdr3_aa: CSVGQDRNIQYF

v_call: TRBV30
cdr3_aa: CAWSVLDGYTF

v_call: TRBV12-5
cdr3_aa: CASGPPNYNEQFF

v_call: TRBV6-5
cdr3_aa: CASSYSTGVRETQYF

v_call: TRBV4-1
cdr3_aa: CASSQVSRLAKNIQYF

v_call: TRBV29-1
cdr3_aa: CSVEDPSLDGYTF

v_call: TRBV30
cdr3_aa: CALDQGVNTGELFF